The source of this TCR beta chain is a study of PD-L1 blockade in urothelial cancer. Study summary: Patients, treated from 2014 onward, received atezolizumab 1,200 mg intravenously every 3 weeks.

Assay: immunoSEQ multiplex PCR; the TCRdb copy retains only in-frame clones and omits some. This repertoire shows about 55,000 clones, approximately 80% found once; its top ten account for 3% to 4%. Germline CDR1 reads MNHNS; CDR2 reads SASEGT. The CDR3 covers 13 residues. The V and J ends lost 0 bases and 10 bases respectively, with 12 bases between them. Sequencing used PBMCs, obtained around atezolizumab (anti-PD-L1) treatment. This receptor was obtained from a man between 65 and 85 years old with urothelial cancer. The rearrangement uses TRBV6-1 and TRBJ1-2; D remains ambiguous. The CDR3 bases are TGTGCCAGCAGTGAAGCGCTAGTCAGCGACTACACCTTC. Encoded protein: CASSEALVSDYTF.